This T cell receptor (beta chain) was recorded in a study of blood T cells in healthy people across ages. Germline lookup yields CDR1 DFQATT and CDR2 SNEGSKA (reference sequence). V lost 4 bases and J lost 2, with 11 bases in between. The CDR3 runs 14 residues. This clonotype has only a few counts. The second PCR ran about 6 to 11 cycles with a sample-barcoded 5' primer and J-beta primers. The yield of each sample was at least 3 million CDR3-containing paired-end reads. Each CDR3 protein is one row after TCRdb ran MiXCR on the 5' RACE reads. The sample carries about 800,000 distinct CDR3 sequences, 20% to 30% recorded once. These data also featured in a second study, about T cells of mothers and their children. That source notes: Persistent microchimeric T cell clones were sought, and none were detected.

The sequenced sample was blood. This chain uses TRBV20-1 with TRBJ2-2; possible D gene TRBD1, 6 bases. The receptor was isolated from a boy younger than 18 in good health. CDR3 loop: CSATGAKNTGELFF. The DNA of the CDR3 is TGCAGTGCTACAGGGGCAAAAAACACCGGGGAGCTGTTTTTT.